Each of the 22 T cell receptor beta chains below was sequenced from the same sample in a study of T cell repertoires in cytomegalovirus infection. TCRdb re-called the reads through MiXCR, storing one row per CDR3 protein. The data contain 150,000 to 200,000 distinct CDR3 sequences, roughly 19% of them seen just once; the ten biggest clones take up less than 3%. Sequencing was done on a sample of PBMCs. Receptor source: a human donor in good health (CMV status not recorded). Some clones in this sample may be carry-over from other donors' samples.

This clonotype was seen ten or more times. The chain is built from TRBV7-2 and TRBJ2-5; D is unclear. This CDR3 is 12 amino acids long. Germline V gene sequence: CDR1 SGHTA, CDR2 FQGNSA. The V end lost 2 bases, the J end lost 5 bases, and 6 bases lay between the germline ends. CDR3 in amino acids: CASSLFRETQYF. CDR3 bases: TGTGCCAGCAGCTTATTCCGTGAGACCCAGTACTTC.

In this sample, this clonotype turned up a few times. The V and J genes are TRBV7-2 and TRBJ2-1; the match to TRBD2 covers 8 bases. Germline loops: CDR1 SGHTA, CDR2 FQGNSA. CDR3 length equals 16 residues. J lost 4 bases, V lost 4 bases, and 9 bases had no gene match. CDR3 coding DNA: TGTGCCAGCAGCTCCCCGTCCGGGGGGGCTTACAATGAGCAGTTCTTC. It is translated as CASSSPSGGAYNEQFF.

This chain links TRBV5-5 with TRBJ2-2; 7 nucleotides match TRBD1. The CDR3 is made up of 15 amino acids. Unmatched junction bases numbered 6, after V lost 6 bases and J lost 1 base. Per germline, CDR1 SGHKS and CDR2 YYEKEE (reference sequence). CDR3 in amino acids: CASIYGTVNTGELFF. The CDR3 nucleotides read TGTGCCAGCATCTATGGGACAGTGAACACCGGGGAGCTGTTTTTT.

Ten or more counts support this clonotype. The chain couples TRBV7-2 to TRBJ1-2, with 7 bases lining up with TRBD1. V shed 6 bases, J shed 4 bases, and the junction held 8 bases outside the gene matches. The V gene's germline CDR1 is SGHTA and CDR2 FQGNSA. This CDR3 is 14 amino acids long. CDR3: CASSFAGQAYGYTF. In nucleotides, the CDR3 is TGTGCCAGCAGTTTCGCCGGACAGGCCTATGGCTACACCTTC.

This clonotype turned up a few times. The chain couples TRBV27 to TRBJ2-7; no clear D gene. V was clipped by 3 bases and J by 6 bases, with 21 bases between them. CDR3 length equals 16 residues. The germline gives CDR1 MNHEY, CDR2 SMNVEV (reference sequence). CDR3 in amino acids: CASSFSRTPGRTEQYF. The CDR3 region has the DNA TGTGCCAGCAGTTTCTCCCGGACCCCCGGGCGGACCGAGCAGTACTTC.

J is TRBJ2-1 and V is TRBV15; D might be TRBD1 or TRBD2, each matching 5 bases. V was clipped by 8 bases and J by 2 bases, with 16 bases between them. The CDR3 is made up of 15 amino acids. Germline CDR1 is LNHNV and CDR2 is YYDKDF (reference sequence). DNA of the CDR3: TGTGCCACCCTCTACACTCAGGGAGCCTACAATGAGCAGTTCTTC. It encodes CATLYTQGAYNEQFF.

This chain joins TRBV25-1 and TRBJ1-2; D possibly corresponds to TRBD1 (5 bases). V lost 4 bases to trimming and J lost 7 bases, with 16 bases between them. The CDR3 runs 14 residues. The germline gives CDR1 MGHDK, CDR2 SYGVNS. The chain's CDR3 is CASSVLGGPAGYTF. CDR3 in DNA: TGTGCCAGCAGTGTCCTCGGGGGTCCAGCTGGCTACACCTTC.

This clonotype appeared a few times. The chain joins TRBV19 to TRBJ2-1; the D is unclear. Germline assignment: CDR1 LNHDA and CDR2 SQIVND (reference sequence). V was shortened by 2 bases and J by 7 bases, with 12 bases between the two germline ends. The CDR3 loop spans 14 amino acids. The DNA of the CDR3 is TGTGCCAGTAGTATAACTCCTAGTGTGAATGAGCAGTTCTTC. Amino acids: CASSITPSVNEQFF. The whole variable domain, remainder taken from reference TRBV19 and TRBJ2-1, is DGGITQSPKYLFRKEGQNVTLSCEQNLNHDAMYWYRQDPGQGLRLIYYSQIVNDFQKGDIAEGYSVSREKKESFPLTVTSAQKNPTAFYLCASSITPSVNEQFFGPGTRLTVL.

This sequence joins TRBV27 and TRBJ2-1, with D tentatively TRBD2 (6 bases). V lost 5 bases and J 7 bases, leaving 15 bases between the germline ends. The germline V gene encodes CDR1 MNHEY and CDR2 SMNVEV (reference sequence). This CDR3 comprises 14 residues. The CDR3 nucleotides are TGTGCCAGCAGTCACGCGGGACGGGAGAATGAGCAGTTCTTC. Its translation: CASSHAGRENEQFF.

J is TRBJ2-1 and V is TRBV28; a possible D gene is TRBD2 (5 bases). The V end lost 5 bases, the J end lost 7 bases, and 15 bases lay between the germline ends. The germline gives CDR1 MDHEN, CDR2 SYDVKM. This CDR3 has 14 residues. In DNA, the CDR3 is TGTGCCAGCAGTAGGTGGGTAGCGTCTAATGAGCAGTTCTTC. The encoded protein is CASSRWVASNEQFF.

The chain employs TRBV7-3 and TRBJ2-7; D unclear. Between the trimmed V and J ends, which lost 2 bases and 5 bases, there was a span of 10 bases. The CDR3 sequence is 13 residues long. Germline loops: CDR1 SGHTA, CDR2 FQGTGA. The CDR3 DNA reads TGTGCCAGCAGCTTATCTAATCGGCACGAGCAGTACTTC. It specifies CASSLSNRHEQYF.

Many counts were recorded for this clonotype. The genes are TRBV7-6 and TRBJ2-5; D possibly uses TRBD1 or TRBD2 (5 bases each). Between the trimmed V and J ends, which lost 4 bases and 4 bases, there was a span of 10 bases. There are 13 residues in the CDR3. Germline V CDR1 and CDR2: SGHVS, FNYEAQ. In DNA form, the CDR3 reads TGTGCCAGCAGCTCGGGGACGGTAGAGACCCAGTACTTC. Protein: CASSSGTVETQYF.

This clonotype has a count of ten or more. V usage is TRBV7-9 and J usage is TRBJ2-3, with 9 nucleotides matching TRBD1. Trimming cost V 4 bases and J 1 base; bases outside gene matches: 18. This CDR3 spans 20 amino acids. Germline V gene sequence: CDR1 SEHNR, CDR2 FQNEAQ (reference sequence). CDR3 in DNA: TGTGCCAGCAGCTCAACAGGGGGCGCTTCTCCTCGGAAACGCACAGATACGCAGTATTTT. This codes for CASSSTGGASPRKRTDTQYF.

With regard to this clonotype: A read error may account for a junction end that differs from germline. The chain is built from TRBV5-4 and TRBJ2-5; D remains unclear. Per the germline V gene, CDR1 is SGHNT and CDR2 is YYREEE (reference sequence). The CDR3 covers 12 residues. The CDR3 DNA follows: TGTGCCAGCAGCTTGAACCAAGAGCCCCAGTACTTC. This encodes CASSLNQEPQYF.

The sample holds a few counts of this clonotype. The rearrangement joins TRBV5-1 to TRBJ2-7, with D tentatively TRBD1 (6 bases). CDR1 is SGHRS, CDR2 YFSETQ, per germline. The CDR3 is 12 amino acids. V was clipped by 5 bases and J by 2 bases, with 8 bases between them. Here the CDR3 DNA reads TGCGCCAGCAGGGACAGTACCTACGAGCAGTACTTC. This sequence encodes CASRDSTYEQYF.

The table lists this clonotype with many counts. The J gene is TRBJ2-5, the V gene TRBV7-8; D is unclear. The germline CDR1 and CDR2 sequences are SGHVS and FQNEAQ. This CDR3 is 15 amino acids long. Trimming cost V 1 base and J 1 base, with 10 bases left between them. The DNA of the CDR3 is TGTGCCAGCAGCTTAGTGTTTGCCACCCAAGAGACCCAGTACTTC. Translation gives CASSLVFATQETQYF.

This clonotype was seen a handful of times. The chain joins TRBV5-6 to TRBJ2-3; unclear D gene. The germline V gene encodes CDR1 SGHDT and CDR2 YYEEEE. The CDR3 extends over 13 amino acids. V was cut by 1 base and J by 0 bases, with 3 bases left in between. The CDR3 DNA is TGTGCCAGCAGCTTGACTAGCACAGATACGCAGTATTTT. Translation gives CASSLTSTDTQYF.

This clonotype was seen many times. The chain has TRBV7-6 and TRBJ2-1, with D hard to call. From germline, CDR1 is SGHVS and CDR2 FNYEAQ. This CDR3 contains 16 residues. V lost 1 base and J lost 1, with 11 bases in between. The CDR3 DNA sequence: TGTGCCAGCAGCTTAGATCCCAGCTATTCCTACAATGAGCAGTTCTTC. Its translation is CASSLDPSYSYNEQFF.

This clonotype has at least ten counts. The CDR3 here is CASSRGAENTEAFF. The CDR3 bases are TGTGCCAGCAGCCGGGGGGCAGAGAACACTGAAGCTTTCTTT. The chain employs TRBV7-8 and TRBJ1-1, with a weak D call TRBD1 (6 bases). CDR1 and CDR2 (germline): SGHVS, FQNEAQ. Trimming left V 5 bases short and J 1 base short, with 11 bases between. The CDR3 loop spans 14 amino acids.

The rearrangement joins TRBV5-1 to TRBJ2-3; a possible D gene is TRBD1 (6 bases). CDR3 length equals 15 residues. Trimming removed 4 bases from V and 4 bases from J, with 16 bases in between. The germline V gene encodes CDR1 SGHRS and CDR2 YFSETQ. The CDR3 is CASSPTTGPADTQYF. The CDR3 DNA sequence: TGCGCCAGCAGCCCTACGACAGGCCCCGCAGATACGCAGTATTTT.

Here the CDR3 reads CASSLGRVDSPLHF. In DNA, the CDR3 is TGTGCCAGCAGCTTAGGGAGGGTTGATTCACCCCTCCACTTT. The chain uses TRBV7-9 and TRBJ1-6; the D is unclear. The CDR3 contains 14 residues. Trimming cost V 1 base and J 8 bases, with 9 bases left between them. Looked up from germline, CDR1 is SEHNR and CDR2 is FQNEAQ (reference sequence).

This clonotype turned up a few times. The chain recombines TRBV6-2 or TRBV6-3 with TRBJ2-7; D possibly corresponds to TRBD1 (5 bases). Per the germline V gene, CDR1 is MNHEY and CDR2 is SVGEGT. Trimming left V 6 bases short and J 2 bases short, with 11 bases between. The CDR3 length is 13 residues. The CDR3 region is CASRTQGPYEQYF. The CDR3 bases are TGTGCCAGCAGAACCCAGGGCCCCTACGAGCAGTACTTC.